This T cell receptor (beta chain) was sequenced in a study of glioma-infiltrating T cells after dendritic cell vaccination (dated by TCRdb to the mid-2010s). With regard to the full study: A cohort of roughly 15 glioblastoma patients from Phase I and II dendritic cell vaccination trials was included, of whom 9 were newly diagnosed and 6 had recurrent disease. Survival after dendritic cell vaccination was correlated with TCR sequencing metrics, including TIL content and tumor-blood repertoire overlap. Between the early 2000s and the early 2010s, the patients were given dendritic cell vaccination pulsed with autologous tumor lysate. Patients received three intradermal dendritic cell vaccine injections at biweekly intervals in the arm below the axilla. In glioblastoma patients vaccinated with dendritic cells, deep sequencing of TCR beta CDR3 regions served to measure tumor-infiltrating lymphocyte content and to compare repertoires between tumor and blood. The vaccine was prepared from monocyte-derived dendritic cells that were cultured for more than six days with IL-4 and GM-CSF and then pulsed overnight with autologous tumor lysate.

What the time point label conveys for this sample: after dendritic cell vaccination, including at tumor progression/relapse. Patients were selected on the basis of adequate residual fresh-frozen tumor tissue and more than two years of available survival data. Molecular status otherwise varied across the glioblastoma patients, but none of them carried an isocitrate dehydrogenase mutation. PBMC collection took place before vaccination, two weeks after the third vaccination, and at tumor progression if progression occurred. The Qiagen DNeasy Blood extraction Kit was used to extract genomic DNA. What the work shows at the level of the full study, not this receptor alone: Longer time to progression and overall survival after dendritic cell vaccination were predicted by higher estimated pretreatment TIL content. No direct relationship between TCR clonality and survival was found, suggesting a diverse polyclonal response may matter. The response model built on TCR overlap across three groups was characterized as speculative, with prospective validation still needed. The cohort was small and heterogeneous, and full blood and tumor sets were available for few patients, with initial-recurrent tumor pairs available for even fewer patients.

Comment on this clone: It has no known antigen specificity. Base-call qualities are not available, and no considerably larger clone is one nucleotide away.

The CDR3 holds 15 amino acids from the cysteine to the phenylalanine. The DNA shown is the 45-base CDR3, in frame from base 1. Taken from the germline V gene (reference sequence), the CDR1 and CDR2 loops are SGHNT and YYREEE. A distance of 9 bases separates the germline ends of V and J, which lose 0 bases and 1 base respectively. Using the immunoSEQ assay, TCRB CDR3 regions were amplified from roughly 2.2 micrograms of genomic DNA, or from all available DNA when less than that was on hand. The multiplex PCR relied on 60 forward primers for TCR V beta segments and 13 reverse primers for J beta segments. To estimate the number of reads per starting template, synthetic control templates were added to each sample at limiting dilution. The Illumina HiSeq System generated 87 bp sequencing reads. Processing in the source paper ran as follows. PCR and sequencing errors were removed by a nearest neighbor algorithm that merged closely related sequences. TCR overlap was measured as the percentage of unique tumor TCR beta sequences that were also present in the peripheral blood of the same patient. TCRdb stores this immuneACCESS table with in-frame sequences only. Part of the clones is absent; in the studies checked, under half of the shortfall reflects unresolved V genes, and no reason is known for the rest. The V and J calls and clone size are taken from that table; D and trimming were inferred from the DNA. Within this sample are tens of thousands of clones, with about 86% of them counted one time only. Of the sample, 15% to 17% falls within the top ten clones.

The chain was built from TRBV5-4 and TRBJ2-3; tentative D gene TRBD1, with 5 bases matching. The clonotype was recovered from a human donor with glioblastoma. Material: blood, obtained after dendritic cell vaccination. The encoded CDR3 is CASSLGGAGTDTQYF. The DNA sequence follows: TGTGCCAGCAGCTTGGGTGGGGCGGGCACAGATACGCAGTATTTT. The reference TRBV5-4 and TRBJ2-3 proteins fill in what lies around the CDR3, so the full variable domain reads ETGVTQSPTHLIKTRGQQVTLRCSSQSGHNTVSWYQQALGQGPQFIFQYYREEENGRGNFPPRFSGLQFPNYSSELNVNALELDDSALYLCASSLGGAGTDTQYFGPGTRLTVL.